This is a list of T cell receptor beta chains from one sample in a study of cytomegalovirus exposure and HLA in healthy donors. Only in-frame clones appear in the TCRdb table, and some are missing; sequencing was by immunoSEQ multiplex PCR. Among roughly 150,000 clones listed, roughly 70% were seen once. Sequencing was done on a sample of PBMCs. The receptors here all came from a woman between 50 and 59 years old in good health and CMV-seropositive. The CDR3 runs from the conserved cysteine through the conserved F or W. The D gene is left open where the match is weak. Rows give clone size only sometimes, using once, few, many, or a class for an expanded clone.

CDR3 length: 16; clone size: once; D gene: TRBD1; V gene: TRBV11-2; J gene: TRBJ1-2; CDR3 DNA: TGTGCCAGCAGCTTAATGGGACAGGGACAGCCCTTAGGCTACACCTTC; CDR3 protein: CASSLMGQGQPLGYTF
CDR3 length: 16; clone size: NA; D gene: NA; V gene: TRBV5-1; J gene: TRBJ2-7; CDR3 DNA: TGCGCCAGCAGCTTGGGGTTGCGGGACTCTGGCTACGAGCAGTACTTC; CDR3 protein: CASSLGLRDSGYEQYF
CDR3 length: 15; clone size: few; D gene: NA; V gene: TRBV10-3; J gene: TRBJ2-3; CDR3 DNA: TGTGCCATCAGTGAGTCTGACAGAAGCACAGATACGCAGTATTTT; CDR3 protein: CAISESDRSTDTQYF
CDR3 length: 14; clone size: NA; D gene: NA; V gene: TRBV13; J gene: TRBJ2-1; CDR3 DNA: TGTGCCAGCAGCCGACAGTCAGCCTACAATGAGCAGTTCTTC; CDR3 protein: CASSRQSAYNEQFF
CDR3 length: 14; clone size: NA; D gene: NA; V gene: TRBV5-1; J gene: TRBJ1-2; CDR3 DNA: TGCGCCAGCAGCATACCCCTAGACGGCTATGGCTACACCTTC; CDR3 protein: CASSIPLDGYGYTF
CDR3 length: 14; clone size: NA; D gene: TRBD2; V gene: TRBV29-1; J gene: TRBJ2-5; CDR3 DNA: TGCAGCGTCGCGGGACTAGCGGGGGTCGTGGCCCAGTACTTC; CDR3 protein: CSVAGLAGVVAQYF
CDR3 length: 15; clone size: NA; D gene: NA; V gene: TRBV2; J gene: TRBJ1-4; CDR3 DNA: TGTGCCAGCAGTCAGGACGGGACAACTAATGAAAAACTGTTTTTT; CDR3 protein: CASSQDGTTNEKLFF
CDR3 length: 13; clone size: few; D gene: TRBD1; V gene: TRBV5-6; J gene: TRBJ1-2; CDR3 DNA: TGTGCCAGCAGCTCCCAGGGGGCTGATGGCTACACCTTC; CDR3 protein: CASSSQGADGYTF
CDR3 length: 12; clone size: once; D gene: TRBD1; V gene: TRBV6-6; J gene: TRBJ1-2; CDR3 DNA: TGTGCCAGCAGCCGGGACAGCTATGGCTACACCTTC; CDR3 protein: CASSRDSYGYTF
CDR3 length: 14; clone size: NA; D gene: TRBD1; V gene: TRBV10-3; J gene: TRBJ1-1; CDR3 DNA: TGTGCCATCAGGAGGGACAGGGCTGGAACTGAAGCTTTCTTT; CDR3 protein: CAIRRDRAGTEAFF
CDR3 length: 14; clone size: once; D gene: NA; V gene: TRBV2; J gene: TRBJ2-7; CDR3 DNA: TGTGCCAGCAGGGACACCGGGCACTCCTACGAGCAGTACTTC; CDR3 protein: CASRDTGHSYEQYF
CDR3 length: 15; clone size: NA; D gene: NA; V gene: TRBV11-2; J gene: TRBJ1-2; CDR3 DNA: TGTGCCAGCAGCCAGAGGGGGTTTACTAACTATGGCTACACCTTC; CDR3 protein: CASSQRGFTNYGYTF
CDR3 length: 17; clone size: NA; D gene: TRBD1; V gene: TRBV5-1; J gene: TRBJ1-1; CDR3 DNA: TGCGCCAGCCGAAGCGGACAGGGGGCCCTTGGGAACACTGAAGCTTTCTTT; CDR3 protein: CASRSGQGALGNTEAFF
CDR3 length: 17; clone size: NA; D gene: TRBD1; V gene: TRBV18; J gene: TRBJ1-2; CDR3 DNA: TGTGCCAGCTCACCAACGGACAGGGGGAGTTTTCTCTATGGCTACACCTTC; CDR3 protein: CASSPTDRGSFLYGYTF
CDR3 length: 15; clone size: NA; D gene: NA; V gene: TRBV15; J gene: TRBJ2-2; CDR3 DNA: TGTGCCACCAGCCGCCGGGTTTCGAACACCGGGGAGCTGTTTTTT; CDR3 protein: CATSRRVSNTGELFF
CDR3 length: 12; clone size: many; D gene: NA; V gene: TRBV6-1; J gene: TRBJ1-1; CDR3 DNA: TGTGCCAGCAACCAGGGGAACACTGAAGCTTTCTTT; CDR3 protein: CASNQGNTEAFF
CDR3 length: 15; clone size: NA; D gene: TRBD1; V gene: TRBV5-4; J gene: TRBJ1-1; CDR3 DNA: TGTGCCAGCAGCCCTGGGACAGGGGTCGGCACTGAAGCTTTCTTT; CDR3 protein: CASSPGTGVGTEAFF
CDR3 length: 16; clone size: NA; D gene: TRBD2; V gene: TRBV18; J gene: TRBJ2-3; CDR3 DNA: TGTGCCAGCTCACCACCGGCGGGGGGGCGAACAGATACGCAGTATTTT; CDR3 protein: CASSPPAGGRTDTQYF
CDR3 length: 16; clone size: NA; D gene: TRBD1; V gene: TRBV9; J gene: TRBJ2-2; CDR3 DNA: TGTGCCAGCAGCGGACAGACAGGGACCAACACCGGGGAGCTGTTTTTT; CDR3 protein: CASSGQTGTNTGELFF
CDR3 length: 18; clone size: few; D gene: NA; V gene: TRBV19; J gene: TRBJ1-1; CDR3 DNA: TGTGCCAGTAGTAAATGGGTAGGACAGAGGGAAAGGAACACTGAAGCTTTCTTT; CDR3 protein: CASSKWVGQRERNTEAFF
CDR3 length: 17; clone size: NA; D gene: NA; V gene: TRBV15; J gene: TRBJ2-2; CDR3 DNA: TGTGCCACCAGCAGAGATACGGCAGGGCGGTATGCCGGGGAGCTGTTTTTT; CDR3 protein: CATSRDTAGRYAGELFF
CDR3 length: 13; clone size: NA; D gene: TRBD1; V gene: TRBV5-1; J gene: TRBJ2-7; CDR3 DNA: TGCGCCAGCAGCGTCGGGACAGTGAACGAGCAGTACTTC; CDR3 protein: CASSVGTVNEQYF
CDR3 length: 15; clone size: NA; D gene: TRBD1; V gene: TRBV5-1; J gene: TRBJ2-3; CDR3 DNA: TGCGCCAGCAGCTTGAGGGGGCTTGGCACAGATACGCAGTATTTT; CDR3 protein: CASSLRGLGTDTQYF
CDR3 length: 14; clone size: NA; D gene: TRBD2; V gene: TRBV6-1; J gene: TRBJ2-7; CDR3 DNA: TGTGCCTCCAAGGCTAGCGGGGACATCTACGAGCAGTACTTC; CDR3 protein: CASKASGDIYEQYF
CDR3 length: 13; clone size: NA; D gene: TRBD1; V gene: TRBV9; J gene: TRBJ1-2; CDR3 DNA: TGTGCCAGCAGCCTCAGGGGGCAGGATGGCTACACCTTC; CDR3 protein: CASSLRGQDGYTF
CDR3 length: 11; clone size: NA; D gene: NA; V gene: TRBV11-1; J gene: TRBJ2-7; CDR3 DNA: TGTGCCAGCAGCTACAGCCGCGAGCAGTACTTC; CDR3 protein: CASSYSREQYF
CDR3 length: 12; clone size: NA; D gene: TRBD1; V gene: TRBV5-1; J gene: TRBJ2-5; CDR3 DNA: TGCGCCAGTAAAGGACAGGGCGAGACCCAGTACTTC; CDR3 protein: CASKGQGETQYF
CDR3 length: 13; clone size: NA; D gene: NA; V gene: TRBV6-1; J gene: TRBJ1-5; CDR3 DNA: TGTGCCAGCAGTGAAGGAAACTTCCAGCCCCAGCATTTT; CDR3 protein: CASSEGNFQPQHF
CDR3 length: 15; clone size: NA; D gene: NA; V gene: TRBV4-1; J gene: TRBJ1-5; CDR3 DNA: TGCGCCAGCAGCCAAGATCAGGGCTGGGGTCAGCCCCAGCATTTT; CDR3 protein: CASSQDQGWGQPQHF
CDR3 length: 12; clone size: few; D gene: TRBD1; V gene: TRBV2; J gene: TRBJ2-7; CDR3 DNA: TGTGCCAGCAGGGGGACAGTCTACGAGCAGTACTTC; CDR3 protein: CASRGTVYEQYF
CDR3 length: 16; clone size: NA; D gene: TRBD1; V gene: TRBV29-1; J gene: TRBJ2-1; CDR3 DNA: TGCAGCGTGGACGGGACAGGGGGTGTATGGGACAATGAGCAGTTCTTC; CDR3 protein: CSVDGTGGVWDNEQFF
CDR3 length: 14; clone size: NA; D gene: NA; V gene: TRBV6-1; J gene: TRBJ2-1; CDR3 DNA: TGTGCCAGCAGTGATGATGACGGGGGCAATGAGCAGTTCTTC; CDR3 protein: CASSDDDGGNEQFF
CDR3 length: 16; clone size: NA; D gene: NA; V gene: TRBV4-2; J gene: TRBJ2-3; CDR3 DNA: TGTGCCAGCAGCCAAGGAGGAAAGGCGAGCACAGATACGCAGTATTTT; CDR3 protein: CASSQGGKASTDTQYF
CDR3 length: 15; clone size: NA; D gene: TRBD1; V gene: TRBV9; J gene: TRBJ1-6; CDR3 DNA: TGTGCCAGCAGCGTAGATAACAGGGGATCGTCACCCCTCCACTTT; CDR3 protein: CASSVDNRGSSPLHF
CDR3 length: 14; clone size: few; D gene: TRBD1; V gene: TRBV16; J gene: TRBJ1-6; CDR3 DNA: TGTGCCAGCAGCCCCGGACAGGGGCATTCACCCCTCCACTTT; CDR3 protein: CASSPGQGHSPLHF
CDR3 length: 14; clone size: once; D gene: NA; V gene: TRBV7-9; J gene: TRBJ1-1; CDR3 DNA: TGTGCCAGCAGCCTGCAGGGAAGCGTCACTGAAGCTTTCTTT; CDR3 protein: CASSLQGSVTEAFF
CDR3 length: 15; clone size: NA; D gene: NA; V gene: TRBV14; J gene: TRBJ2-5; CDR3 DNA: TGTGCCAGCAGCCCTACATCGACAGCCCAAGAGACCCAGTACTTC; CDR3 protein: CASSPTSTAQETQYF
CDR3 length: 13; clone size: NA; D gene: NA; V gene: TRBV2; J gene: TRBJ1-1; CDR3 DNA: TGTGCCAGCAGTGTATTAGGAGGCACTGAAGCTTTCTTT; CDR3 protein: CASSVLGGTEAFF
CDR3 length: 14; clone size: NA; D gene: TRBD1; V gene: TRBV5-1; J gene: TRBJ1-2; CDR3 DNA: TGCGCCAGCAGCCCGACCGGACAGGGTGATGGCTACACCTTC; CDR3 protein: CASSPTGQGDGYTF
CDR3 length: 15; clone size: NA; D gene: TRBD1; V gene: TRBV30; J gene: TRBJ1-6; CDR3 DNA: TGTGCCTGGAGTCCACCCGACAGGGTATCCTCACCCCTCCACTTT; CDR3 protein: CAWSPPDRVSSPLHF
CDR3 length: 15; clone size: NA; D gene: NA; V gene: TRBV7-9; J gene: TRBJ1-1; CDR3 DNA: TGTGCCAGCAGACCCGACGCAGGGAAGGGGACTGAAGCTTTCTTT; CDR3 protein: CASRPDAGKGTEAFF
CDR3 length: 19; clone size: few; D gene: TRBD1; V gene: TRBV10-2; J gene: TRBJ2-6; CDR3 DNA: TGCGCCAGCAGGGCAGGGACAGGGGGCTTCCTTTTTGGGGCCAACGTCCTGACTTTC; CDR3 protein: CASRAGTGGFLFGANVLTF
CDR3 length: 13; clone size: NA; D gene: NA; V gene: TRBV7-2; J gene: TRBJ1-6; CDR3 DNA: TGTGCCAGCAGCTTTAGAACCGATTCACCCCTCCACTTT; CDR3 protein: CASSFRTDSPLHF
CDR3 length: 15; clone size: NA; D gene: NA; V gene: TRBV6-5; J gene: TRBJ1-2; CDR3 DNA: TGTGCCAGCTGCCCAGGGCCCGGTGAGGCCTATGGCTACACCTTC; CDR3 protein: CASCPGPGEAYGYTF
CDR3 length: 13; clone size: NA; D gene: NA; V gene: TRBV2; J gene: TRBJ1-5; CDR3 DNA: TGTGCCAGCAGTGGGGCAGCCCTCTGCCCCCAGCATTTT; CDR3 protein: CASSGAALCPQHF
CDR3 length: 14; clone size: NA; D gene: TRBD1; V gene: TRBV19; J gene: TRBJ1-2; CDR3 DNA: TGTGCCAGTAGTGCGCCGGGACAGTTTTATGGCTACACCTTC; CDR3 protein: CASSAPGQFYGYTF
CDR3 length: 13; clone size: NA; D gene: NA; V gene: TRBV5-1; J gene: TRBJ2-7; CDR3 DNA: TGCGCCAGCAGCTTGAGCAGGGCCTACGAGCAGTACTTC; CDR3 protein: CASSLSRAYEQYF
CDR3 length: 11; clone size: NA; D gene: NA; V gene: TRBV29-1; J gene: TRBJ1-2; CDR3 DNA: TGCAGCGTTGAATCGGTGGATGGCTACACCTTC; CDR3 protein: CSVESVDGYTF
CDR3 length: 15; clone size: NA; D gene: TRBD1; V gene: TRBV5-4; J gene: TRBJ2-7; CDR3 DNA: TGTGCCAGCAGCAACCCCGGGACAGGCTTCTACGAGCAGTACTTC; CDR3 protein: CASSNPGTGFYEQYF
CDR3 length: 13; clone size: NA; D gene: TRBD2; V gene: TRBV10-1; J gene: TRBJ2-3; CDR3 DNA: TGCGCCAGCAGTGAGCGGGGGGCAGATACGCAGTATTTT; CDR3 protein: CASSERGADTQYF
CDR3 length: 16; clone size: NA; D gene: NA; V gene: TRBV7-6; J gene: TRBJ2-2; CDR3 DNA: TGTGCCAGCAGTCTATCCGGGACACTTAACACCGGGGAGCTGTTTTTT; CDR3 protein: CASSLSGTLNTGELFF
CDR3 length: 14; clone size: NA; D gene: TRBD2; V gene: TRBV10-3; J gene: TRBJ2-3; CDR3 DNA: TGTGCCACCACGGGCGGGGGGAGCACAGATACGCAGTATTTT; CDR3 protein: CATTGGGSTDTQYF
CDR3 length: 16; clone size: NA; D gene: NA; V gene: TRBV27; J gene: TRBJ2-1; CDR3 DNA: TGTGCCAGCAGTACCGACTGGTTTAGCTCCTACAATGAGCAGTTCTTC; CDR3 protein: CASSTDWFSSYNEQFF